Shown below are 27 T cell receptor beta chains from a single sample sequenced in a study of blood T cell repertoires in COVID-19. TCRdb's copy holds only in-frame clones and misses some; the assay was immunoSEQ multiplex PCR. The data contain about 110,000 clones, about 88% of them singletons. The sample taken for sequencing was peripheral blood. These receptors all come from a human donor in a cohort sampled during active COVID-19.

Only a few counts were recorded for this clone. The chain couples TRBV6-5 to TRBJ2-5; 9 bases map to TRBD2. J gave up 1 base and V 4 bases, and 1 base lay outside the gene matches. The germline CDR1 and CDR2 sequences are MNHEY and SVGAGI. This CDR3 has 14 amino acids. DNA for the CDR3: TGTGCCAGCAGTTTAGCGGGGGTCCAAGAGACCCAGTACTTC. It translates to CASSLAGVQETQYF.

This clone was detected only once. The DNA of the CDR3 is TGTGCCAGCAGCTTAGGACCGGACAGGGGCTACGAGCAGTACTTC. This gives the protein CASSLGPDRGYEQYF. The chain links TRBV11-2 to TRBJ2-7; 9 bases map to TRBD1. This CDR3 region has 15 residues. CDR1 SGHAT and CDR2 FQNNGV come from the germline V gene. Germline trimming cut 1 base from V and 3 bases from J; bases unmatched to any gene: 4. Filled out from reference TRBV11-2 and TRBJ2-7, the complete variable domain reads EAGVAQSPRYKIIEKRQSVAFWCNPISGHATLYWYQQILGQGPKLLIQFQNNGVVDDSQLPKDRFSAERLKGVDSTLKIQPAKLEDSAVYLCASSLGPDRGYEQYFGPGTRLTVT.

This chain uses TRBV7-2 with TRBJ2-1, with D tentatively TRBD2 (7 bases). Deletions cut 4 bases from V and 4 bases from J, with 14 bases between. The germline V gene has CDR1 SGHTA and CDR2 FQGNSA. This CDR3 has 15 residues. CDR3 in DNA: TGTGCCAGCAGCTCCCGAGGGGGGGGGTACAATGAGCAGTTCTTC. Protein: CASSSRGGGYNEQFF.

This clone was detected a few times. In DNA form, the CDR3 reads TGCAGCGTTGACCCCGGACTTCTGAACACTGAAGCTTTCTTT. Its translation is CSVDPGLLNTEAFF. This chain uses TRBV29-1 with TRBJ1-1; D gene unclear. V gave up 3 bases and J gave up 0 bases, with 11 bases separating them. The CDR3 loop spans 14 amino acids. Germline CDR1 and CDR2: SQVTM and ANQGSEA.

The genes are TRBV5-1 and TRBJ1-1, with 8 nucleotides matching TRBD1. V trimming: 2 bases; J trimming: 0 bases; junction bases outside the gene matches: 9. Per the germline V gene, CDR1 is SGHRS and CDR2 is YFSETQ. This CDR3 is 17 amino acids long. CDR3 sequence reads: CASSLSGGLKLNTEAFF. The CDR3 DNA follows: TGCGCCAGCAGCTTATCAGGGGGCCTGAAATTGAACACTGAAGCTTTCTTT.

The V gene is TRBV28, the J gene TRBJ2-7; 9 bases are shared with TRBD1. There are 14 residues in the CDR3. V trimming: 5 bases; J trimming: 9 bases; junction bases outside the gene matches: 11. The germline V gene has CDR1 MDHEN and CDR2 SYDVKM. The CDR3: CASSPPTGGTGQYF. In nucleotides, the CDR3 is TGTGCCAGCAGTCCCCCGACAGGGGGGACGGGGCAGTACTTC.

The gene calls are TRBV25-1 and TRBJ2-3, with 11 bases matching TRBD2. This CDR3 comprises 17 residues. The V and J ends lost 7 bases and 1 base, in that order; junction bases with no gene match: 10. Looked up from germline, CDR1 is MGHDK and CDR2 is SYGVNS. CDR3 in DNA: TGTGCCAGCATTAGCGGGAGGGAGCCGTTTGGCACAGATACGCAGTATTTT. It encodes CASISGREPFGTDTQYF.

The rearrangement uses TRBV19 and TRBJ1-1, with 11 bases that match TRBD1. CDR1 is LNHDA and CDR2 is SQIVND in the germline V gene (reference sequence). The CDR3 has 15 amino acids. Trimming cost V 3 bases and J 1 base; bases outside gene matches: 1. CDR3 DNA sequence: TGTGCCAGTAGTATTGGGACAGGGGGGAACACTGAAGCTTTCTTT. Encoded protein: CASSIGTGGNTEAFF.

This chain uses TRBV2 with TRBJ1-5; 9 bases are shared with TRBD1. Germline V gene sequence: CDR1 SNHLY, CDR2 FYNNEI. The CDR3 is 16 residues long. With 4 bases clipped from V and 3 bases from J, the junction kept 7 bases outside the gene matches. The CDR3 nucleotides are TGTGCCAGCAGTGGAACAGGGGGCAATGCCAATCAGCCCCAGCATTTT. As protein: CASSGTGGNANQPQHF.

The rearrangement uses TRBV19 and TRBJ2-3, with TRBD2 matching over 13 bases. The germline gives CDR1 LNHDA, CDR2 SQIVND (reference sequence). This CDR3 is built from 18 residues. The J segment lost 4 bases and the V segment lost 4 bases, leaving 11 bases of the junction unmatched. The CDR3 nucleotides read TGTGCCAGTAGTACCGGCCAACTAGCGGGAGGGATCGCAGATACGCAGTATTTT. Protein sequence: CASSTGQLAGGIADTQYF.

Turning to this clone: One end of the junction varies from germline; a read error may be responsible. The chain links TRBV5-1 to TRBJ1-2; TRBD1 might be the D (6 bases). CDR1 SGHRS and CDR2 YFSETQ come from the germline V gene. The CDR3 runs to 15 residues. The CDR3 loop is CASSLTGTFNYDYTF. CDR3 nucleotides: TGCGCCAGCAGCTTGACAGGGACCTTTAACTATGACTACACCTTC.

The chain recombines TRBV9 with TRBJ2-3, with D unresolved. This CDR3 contains 15 residues. Trimming shortened V by 4 bases and J by 0 bases, and 12 bases separated the two germline ends. Germline V gene lookup returns CDR1 SGDLS and CDR2 YYNGEE. The CDR3 is CASSPHGESTDTQYF. CDR3 coding DNA: TGTGCCAGCAGCCCCCATGGTGAGAGCACAGATACGCAGTATTTT.

The J gene is TRBJ2-1, the V gene TRBV7-9; 7 bases are a match to TRBD1. The CDR3 is 14 amino acids. Germline trimming cut 5 bases from V and 4 bases from J; bases unmatched to any gene: 5. The germline gives CDR1 SEHNR, CDR2 FQNEAQ (reference sequence). CDR3 nucleotides: TGTGCCAGCAGCGTTAACAGGGGATACAATGAGCAGTTCTTC. The encoded protein is CASSVNRGYNEQFF.

The V and J genes are TRBV21-1 and TRBJ2-1; no DNA check was done on the table's D call, TRBD1. TRBV21-1 is tagged as a pseudogene. The CDR3 consists of 16 residues. CDR3 sequence reads: CASSRGWGASYNEQFF. DNA of the CDR3: TGTGCCAGCAGCAGGGGCTGGGGCGCCTCCTACAATGAGCAGTTCTTC.

This clone appeared a single time. The chain is built from TRBV19 and TRBJ2-1; 9 nucleotides match TRBD2. The CDR3 extends over 19 amino acids. CDR1 is LNHDA, CDR2 SQIVND, per germline (reference sequence). V was pared by 6 bases and J by 5 bases, with 20 bases of the junction left unmatched. CDR3 in amino acids: CASSPTGTSVIAGDNEQFF. The CDR3 DNA is TGTGCCAGTAGCCCGACAGGGACGTCGGTCATAGCGGGGGACAATGAGCAGTTCTTC. The full variable domain, in which reference TRBV19 and TRBJ2-1 provide the parts outside the CDR3, is DGGITQSPKYLFRKEGQNVTLSCEQNLNHDAMYWYRQDPGQGLRLIYYSQIVNDFQKGDIAEGYSVSREKKESFPLTVTSAQKNPTAFYLCASSPTGTSVIAGDNEQFFGPGTRLTVL.

The genes are TRBV5-1 and TRBJ2-1; 7 bases line up with TRBD2. Germline CDR1 is SGHRS and CDR2 is YFSETQ. J gave up 2 bases and V 4 bases, and 6 bases lay outside the gene matches. The CDR3 runs 15 residues. The CDR3 reads CASSLVAGTYNEQFF. For the CDR3, the DNA is TGCGCCAGCAGCCTCGTAGCGGGTACCTACAATGAGCAGTTCTTC.

The rearrangement links TRBV7-9 to TRBJ1-2, with 10 bases fitting TRBD1. CDR1 and CDR2 (germline): SEHNR, FQNEAQ (reference sequence). The V segment lost 3 bases and the J segment 1 base; nucleotides outside the gene matches: 8. This CDR3 has 17 residues. CDR3 amino acids: CASSFIPGTGDNYGYTF. The CDR3, as DNA: TGTGCCAGCAGCTTTATTCCCGGGACAGGGGATAACTATGGCTACACCTTC.

Written as DNA, the CDR3 is TGTGCCAGCAGTTTGTGGGCCGACTATGGCTACACCTTC. Its translation is CASSLWADYGYTF. J is TRBJ1-2 and V is TRBV27; D is ambiguous. V was clipped by 3 bases and J by 3 bases, with 8 bases between them. CDR3 length equals 13 residues. Germline CDR1 is MNHEY and CDR2 is SMNVEV (reference sequence).

The chain employs TRBV5-1 and TRBJ2-2, with TRBD2 matching over 7 bases. The V segment lost 0 bases and the J segment 6 bases; nucleotides outside the gene matches: 5. The CDR3 runs to 15 residues. Germline V gene sequence: CDR1 SGHRS, CDR2 YFSETQ. CDR3 DNA sequence: TGCGCCAGCAGCTTGGAGATGCTAGCGGCCGGGGAGCTGTTTTTT. The encoded protein is CASSLEMLAAGELFF.

In its sample, this clone was seen a few times. The V and J genes are TRBV5-1 and TRBJ2-5; TRBD2 matches 10 bases. V dropped 5 bases and J dropped 5; count of bases not matched to a gene: 15. CDR1 is SGHRS and CDR2 is YFSETQ in the germline V gene. The CDR3 length is 17 residues. This CDR3 reads CASRPRTSGTLGETQYF. The CDR3 DNA reads as TGCGCCAGCAGGCCTCGGACTAGCGGAACCCTCGGGGAGACCCAGTACTTC.

The chain has TRBV27 and TRBJ2-5; 8 bases are shared with TRBD2. This CDR3 contains 16 residues. Germline V gene sequence: CDR1 MNHEY, CDR2 SMNVEV (reference sequence). Trimming cost V 6 bases and J 1 base; bases outside gene matches: 10. The CDR3 sequence: CASRARGGAAQETQYF. The CDR3 DNA reads TGTGCCAGCAGGGCCCGGGGGGGGGCGGCCCAAGAGACCCAGTACTTC.

J is TRBJ2-7 and V is TRBV10-3, with 7 bases fitting TRBD2. From germline, CDR1 is ENHRY and CDR2 SYGVKD. The ends lost 3 bases at V and 0 bases at J; junction bases unmatched: 5. The CDR3 totals 15 residues. The DNA for the CDR3 is TGTGCCATCAGTGACCCTAGCGGAAGCTCCTACGAGCAGTACTTC. This gives the protein CAISDPSGSSYEQYF.

CDR3 in amino acids: CASSLRGTSGSYEQYF. CDR3 sequence (DNA): TGTGCCAGCAGCTTAAGGGGGACTAGCGGCTCCTACGAGCAGTACTTC. V usage is TRBV7-3 and J usage is TRBJ2-7; TRBD2 agrees at 11 bases. The V and J ends lost 1 base and 0 bases, in that order; junction bases with no gene match: 2. This CDR3 contains 16 residues. CDR1 and CDR2 from the germline V gene are SGHTA and FQGTGA.

The V call is TRBV9, the J call TRBJ2-3, with D possibly matching TRBD1 (6 bases). V was pared by 4 bases and J by 2 bases, with 14 bases between. Germline V CDR1 and CDR2: SGDLS, YYNGEE. The length of the CDR3 is 15 residues. DNA of the CDR3: TGTGCCAGCAGCCCAGGGACAACAGCCACAGATACGCAGTATTTT. Its protein is CASSPGTTATDTQYF.

The chain is built from TRBV3-1 (or the pseudogene TRBV3-2) and TRBJ1-5, with TRBD1 matching over 7 bases. The CDR3 has 16 amino acids. Trimming removed 1 base from V and 6 bases from J; junction bases left unmatched: 9. Germline V lookup: CDR1 LGHDT, CDR2 YNNKEL (reference sequence). CDR3 loop: CASSQGGQGEGQPQHF. The CDR3 nucleotides are TGTGCCAGCAGCCAAGGGGGTCAGGGGGAAGGTCAGCCCCAGCATTTT.

This clone was detected only once. The chain joins TRBV7-3 to TRBJ2-3, with D possibly matching TRBD2 (6 bases). Germline CDR1 is SGHTA and CDR2 is FQGTGA. The length of the CDR3 is 16 residues. With 3 bases removed from V and 1 base from J, the gap between germline ends came to 14 bases. CDR3 residues: CASSLGSGLGTDTQYF. In DNA form, the CDR3 reads TGTGCCAGCAGCTTGGGGTCGGGACTGGGCACAGATACGCAGTATTTT.

This clone was seen once. The chain couples TRBV19 to TRBJ2-7; TRBD2 matches 11 bases. CDR1 and CDR2 (germline): LNHDA, SQIVND (reference sequence). The CDR3 sequence is 13 residues long. V gave up 8 bases and J gave up 4 bases; unmatched junction bases: 4. This chain's CDR3 is CASSLAGVYEQYF. CDR3 nucleotide sequence: TGTGCCAGTTCACTAGCGGGAGTTTACGAGCAGTACTTC.